This paragraph reports one T cell receptor beta chain. This sample stems from a study of blood T cell repertoires in COVID-19. Data came from immunoSEQ multiplex PCR; TCRdb stores just in-frame clones and leaves some out. The top ten hold 5.5% to 8% of the sample, which has 150,000 or so clones, 75% to 85% seen once. Trimming cost V 2 bases and J 16 bases; bases outside gene matches: 7. CDR1 is GTSNPN, CDR2 SVGIG, per germline (reference sequence). The CDR3 runs to 12 residues. The sequence was collected from a woman aged 50 to 60 in a cohort sampled during active or convalescent COVID-19. The chain recombines TRBV30 with TRBJ1-6; 8 bases agree with TRBD1. The material sequenced was peripheral blood. The CDR3 spells CAWSQGAWGLHF. CDR3 in DNA: TGTGCCTGGAGTCAGGGGGCTTGGGGGCTCCACTTT.